This record concerns one T cell receptor beta chain sequence. The antigen is not known. The data were obtained in a study of OX40 agonist ivuxolimab in advanced cancers. Background on the study: Three patients responded partially, comprising one with hepatocellular carcinoma and two with cutaneous melanoma. General study points: At doses 0.1 to 3.0 mg/kg, CD4+ and CD8+ clones expanded.

This CDR3 region has 16 residues. V lost 0 bases to trimming and J lost 5 bases, with 16 bases between them. Germline V CDR1 and CDR2: MNHNS, SASEGT. Method: immunoSEQ multiplex PCR; TCRdb's copy keeps in-frame clones and lacks some. There are 60,000 to 85,000 clones in the sample; roughly 90% occur only once, and roughly 0.98% lies in the top ten. The chain has TRBV6-1 and TRBJ1-1, with TRBD1 as a possible D gene (6 bases). The receptor comes from an adult with an advanced solid tumor such as melanoma, head and neck, liver or kidney cancer. The sample was CD4+ or CD8+ T cells sorted from blood, taken in a trial of the OX40 agonist ivuxolimab. For the CDR3, the DNA is TGTGCCAGCAGTGAAGCGGGGCAGGGGATTCGGACTGAAGCTTTCTTT. Its translation is CASSEAGQGIRTEAFF.